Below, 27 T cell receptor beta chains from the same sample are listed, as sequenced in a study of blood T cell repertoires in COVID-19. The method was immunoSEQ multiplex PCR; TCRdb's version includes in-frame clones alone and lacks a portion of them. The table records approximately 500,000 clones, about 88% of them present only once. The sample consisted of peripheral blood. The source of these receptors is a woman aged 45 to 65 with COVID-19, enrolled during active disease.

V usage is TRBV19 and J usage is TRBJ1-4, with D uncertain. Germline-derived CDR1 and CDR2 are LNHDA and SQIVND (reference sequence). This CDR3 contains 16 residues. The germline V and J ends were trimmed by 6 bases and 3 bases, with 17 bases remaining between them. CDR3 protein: CASSQLAGGSNEKLFF. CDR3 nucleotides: TGTGCCAGTAGCCAGTTGGCGGGAGGGTCTAATGAAAAACTGTTTTTT.

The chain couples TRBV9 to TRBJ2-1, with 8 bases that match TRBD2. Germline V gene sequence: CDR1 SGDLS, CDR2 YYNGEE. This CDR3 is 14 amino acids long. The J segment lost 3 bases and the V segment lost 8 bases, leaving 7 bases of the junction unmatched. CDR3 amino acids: CASSLSGDYNEQFF. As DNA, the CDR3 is TGTGCCAGTTCCCTTAGCGGGGACTACAATGAGCAGTTCTTC.

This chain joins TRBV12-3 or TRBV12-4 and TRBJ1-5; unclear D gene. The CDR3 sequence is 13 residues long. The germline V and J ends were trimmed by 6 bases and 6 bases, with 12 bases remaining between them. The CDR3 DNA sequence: TGTGCCAGCAGCTTTTCGTCTTCTCAGCCCCAGCATTTT. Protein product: CASSFSSSQPQHF.

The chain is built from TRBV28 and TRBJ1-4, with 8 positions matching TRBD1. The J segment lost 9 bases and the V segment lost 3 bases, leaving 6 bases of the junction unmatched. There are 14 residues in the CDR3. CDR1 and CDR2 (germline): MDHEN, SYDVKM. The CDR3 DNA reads TGTGCCAGCAGTTTTACCGGACAGGGAAAAAAACTGTTTTTT. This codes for CASSFTGQGKKLFF.

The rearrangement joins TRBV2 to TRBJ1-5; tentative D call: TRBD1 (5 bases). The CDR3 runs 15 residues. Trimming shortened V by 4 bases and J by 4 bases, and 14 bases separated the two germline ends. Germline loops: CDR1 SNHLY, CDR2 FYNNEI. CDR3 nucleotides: TGTGCCAGCAGTGGGGACTCCTCAGGGAATCAGCCCCAGCATTTT. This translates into CASSGDSSGNQPQHF.

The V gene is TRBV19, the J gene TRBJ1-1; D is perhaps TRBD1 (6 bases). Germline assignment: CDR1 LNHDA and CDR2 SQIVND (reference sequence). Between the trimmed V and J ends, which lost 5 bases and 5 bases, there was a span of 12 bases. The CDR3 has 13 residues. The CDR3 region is CASSLQGWTEAFF. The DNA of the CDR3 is TGTGCCAGTAGTCTACAGGGTTGGACTGAAGCTTTCTTT.

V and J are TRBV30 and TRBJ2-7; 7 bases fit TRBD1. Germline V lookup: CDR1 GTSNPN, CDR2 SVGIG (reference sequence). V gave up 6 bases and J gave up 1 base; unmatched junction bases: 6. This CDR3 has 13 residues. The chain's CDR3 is CACSPDRSYEQYF. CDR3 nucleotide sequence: TGTGCCTGCTCACCGGACAGGTCCTACGAGCAGTACTTC.

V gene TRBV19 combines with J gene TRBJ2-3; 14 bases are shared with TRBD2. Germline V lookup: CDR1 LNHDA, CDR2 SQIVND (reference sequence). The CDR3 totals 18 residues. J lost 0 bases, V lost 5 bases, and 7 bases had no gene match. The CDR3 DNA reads TGTGCCAGTAGTCGGACTAGCGGGGGGACCGCTAGCACAGATACGCAGTATTTT. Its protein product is CASSRTSGGTASTDTQYF.

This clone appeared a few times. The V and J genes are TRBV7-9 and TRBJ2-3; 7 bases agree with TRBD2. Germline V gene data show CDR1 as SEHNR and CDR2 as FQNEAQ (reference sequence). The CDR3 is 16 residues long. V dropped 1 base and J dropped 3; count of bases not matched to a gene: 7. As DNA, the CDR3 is TGTGCCAGCAGCTTAGTTAGCGGGTACGGGACAGATACGCAGTATTTT. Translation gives CASSLVSGYGTDTQYF. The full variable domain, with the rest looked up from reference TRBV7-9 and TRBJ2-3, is DTGVSQNPRHKITKRGQNVTFRCDPISEHNRLYWYRQTLGQGPEFLTYFQNEAQLEKSRLLSDRFSAERPKGSFSTLEIQRTEQGDSAMYLCASSLVSGYGTDTQYFGPGTRLTVL.

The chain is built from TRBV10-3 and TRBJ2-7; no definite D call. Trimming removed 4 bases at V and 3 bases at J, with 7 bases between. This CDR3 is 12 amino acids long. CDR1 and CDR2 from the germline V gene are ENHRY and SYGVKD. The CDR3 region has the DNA TGTGCCATCAGTGCGGCTAGCTACGAGCAGTACTTC. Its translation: CAISAASYEQYF.

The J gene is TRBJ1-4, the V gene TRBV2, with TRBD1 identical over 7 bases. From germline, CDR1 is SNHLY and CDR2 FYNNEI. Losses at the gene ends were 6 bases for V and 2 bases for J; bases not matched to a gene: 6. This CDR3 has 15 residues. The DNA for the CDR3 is TGTGCCAGCAGGCAACAGGGGTTCACTAATGAAAAACTGTTTTTT. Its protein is CASRQQGFTNEKLFF.

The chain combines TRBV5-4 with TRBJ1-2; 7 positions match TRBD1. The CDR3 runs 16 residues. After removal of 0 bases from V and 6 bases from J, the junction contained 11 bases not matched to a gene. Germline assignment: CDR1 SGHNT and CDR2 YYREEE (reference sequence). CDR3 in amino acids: CASSLEQGRTSDGYTF. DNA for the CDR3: TGTGCCAGCAGCTTGGAACAGGGGCGGACTAGCGATGGCTACACCTTC.

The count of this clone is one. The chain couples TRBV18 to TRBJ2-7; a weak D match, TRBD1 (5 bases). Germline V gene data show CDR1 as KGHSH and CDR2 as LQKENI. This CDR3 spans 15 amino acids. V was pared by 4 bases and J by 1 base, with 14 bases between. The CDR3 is CASSLTTTGSYEQYF. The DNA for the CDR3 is TGTGCCAGCTCACTTACCACTACAGGTTCCTACGAGCAGTACTTC.

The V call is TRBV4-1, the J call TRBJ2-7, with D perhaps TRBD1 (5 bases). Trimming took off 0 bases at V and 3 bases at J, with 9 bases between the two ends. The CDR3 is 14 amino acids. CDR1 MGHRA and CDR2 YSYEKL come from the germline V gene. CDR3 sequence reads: CASSQDRGGYEQYF. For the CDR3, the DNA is TGCGCCAGCAGCCAAGATAGGGGCGGCTACGAGCAGTACTTC.

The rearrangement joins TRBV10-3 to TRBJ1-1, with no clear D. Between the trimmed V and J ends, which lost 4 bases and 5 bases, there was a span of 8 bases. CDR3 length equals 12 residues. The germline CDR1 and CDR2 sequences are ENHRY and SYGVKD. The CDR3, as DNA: TGTGCCATCAGTGTTAGAGGGACTGAAGCTTTCTTT. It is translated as CAISVRGTEAFF.

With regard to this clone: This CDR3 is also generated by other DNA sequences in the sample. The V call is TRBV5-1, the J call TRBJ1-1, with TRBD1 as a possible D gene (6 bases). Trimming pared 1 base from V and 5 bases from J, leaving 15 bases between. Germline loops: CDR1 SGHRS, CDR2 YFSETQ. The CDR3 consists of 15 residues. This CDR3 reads CASSLSGGRRTEAFF. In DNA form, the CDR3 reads TGCGCCAGCAGCTTGTCGGGGGGCCGGAGAACTGAAGCTTTCTTT.

CDR3 residues: CATSSEPQGGNEKLFF. The CDR3 DNA follows: TGTGCCACCAGCAGCGAACCACAGGGGGGTAATGAAAAACTGTTTTTT. The chain couples TRBV15 to TRBJ1-4; 8 positions match TRBD1. The CDR3 totals 16 residues. CDR1 and CDR2 from the germline V gene are LNHNV and YYDKDF (reference sequence). V lost 3 bases, J lost 4 bases, and 7 bases stayed unmatched.

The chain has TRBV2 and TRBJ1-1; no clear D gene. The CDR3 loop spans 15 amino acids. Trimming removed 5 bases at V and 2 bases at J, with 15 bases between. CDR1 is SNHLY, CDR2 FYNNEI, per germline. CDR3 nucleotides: TGTGCCAGCAGTCTAGCCCGGGCCTTTAACACTGAAGCTTTCTTT. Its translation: CASSLARAFNTEAFF.

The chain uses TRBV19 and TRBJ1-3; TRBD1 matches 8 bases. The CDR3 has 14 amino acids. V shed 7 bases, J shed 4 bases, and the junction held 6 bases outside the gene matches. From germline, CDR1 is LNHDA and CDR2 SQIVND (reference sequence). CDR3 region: CASTRQGTGNTIYF. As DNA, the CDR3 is TGTGCCAGTACCCGACAGGGGACCGGAAACACCATATATTTT.

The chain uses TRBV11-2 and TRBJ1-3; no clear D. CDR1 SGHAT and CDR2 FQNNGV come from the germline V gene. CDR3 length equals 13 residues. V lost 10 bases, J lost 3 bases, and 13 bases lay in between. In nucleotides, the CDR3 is TGTGCCACCGAGAAACGGGGTGGAAACACCATATATTTT. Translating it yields CATEKRGGNTIYF.

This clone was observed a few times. CDR3 nucleotide sequence: TGTGCCATCACCGAGGACAGGGGAAAGCAGCCCCAGCATTTT. Translating it yields CAITEDRGKQPQHF. V usage is TRBV10-3 and J usage is TRBJ1-5; 9 positions match TRBD1. Germline values: CDR1 ENHRY, CDR2 SYGVKD. The CDR3 contains 14 residues. Trimming removed 7 bases from V and 7 bases from J; junction bases left unmatched: 8.

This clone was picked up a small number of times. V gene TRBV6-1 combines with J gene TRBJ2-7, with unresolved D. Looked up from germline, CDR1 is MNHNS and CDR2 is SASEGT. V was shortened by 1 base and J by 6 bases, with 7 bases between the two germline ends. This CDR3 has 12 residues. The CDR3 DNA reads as TGTGCCAGCAGTGAAGTGAGGTCCGAGCAGTACTTC. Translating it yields CASSEVRSEQYF.

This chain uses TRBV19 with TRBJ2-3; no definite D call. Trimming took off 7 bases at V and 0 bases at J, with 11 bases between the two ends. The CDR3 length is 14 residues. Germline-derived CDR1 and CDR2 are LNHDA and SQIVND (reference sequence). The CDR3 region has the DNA TGTGCCAGTAACCGCCCTGGCAGCACAGATACGCAGTATTTT. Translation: CASNRPGSTDTQYF.

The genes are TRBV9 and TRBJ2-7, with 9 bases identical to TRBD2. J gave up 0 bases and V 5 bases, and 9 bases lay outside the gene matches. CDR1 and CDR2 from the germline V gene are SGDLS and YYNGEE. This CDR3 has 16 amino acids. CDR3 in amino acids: CASSKIAGASSYEQYF. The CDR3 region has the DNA TGTGCCAGCAGTAAAATAGCGGGGGCGAGCTCCTACGAGCAGTACTTC.

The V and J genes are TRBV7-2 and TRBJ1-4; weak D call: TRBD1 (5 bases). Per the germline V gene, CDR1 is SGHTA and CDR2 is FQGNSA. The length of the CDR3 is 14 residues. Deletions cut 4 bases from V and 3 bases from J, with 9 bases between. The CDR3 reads CASSYTGSNEKLFF. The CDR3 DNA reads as TGTGCCAGCAGCTATACAGGTTCTAATGAAAAACTGTTTTTT.

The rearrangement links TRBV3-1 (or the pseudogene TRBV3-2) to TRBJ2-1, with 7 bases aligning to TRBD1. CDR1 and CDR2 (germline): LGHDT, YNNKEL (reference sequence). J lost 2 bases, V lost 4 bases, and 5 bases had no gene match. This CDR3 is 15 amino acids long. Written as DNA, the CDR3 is TGTGCCAGCAGCCTACCCGGGACAGCCTACAATGAGCAGTTCTTC. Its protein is CASSLPGTAYNEQFF.

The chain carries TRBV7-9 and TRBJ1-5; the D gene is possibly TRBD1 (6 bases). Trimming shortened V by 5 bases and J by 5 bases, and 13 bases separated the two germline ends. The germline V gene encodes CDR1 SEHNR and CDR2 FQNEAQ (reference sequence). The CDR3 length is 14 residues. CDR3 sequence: CASSDDRSDQPQHF. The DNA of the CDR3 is TGTGCCAGCAGCGACGACAGGTCTGATCAGCCCCAGCATTTT.